The clone carrying this T cell receptor (beta chain) was seen only a few times. The entry originates in a study of shared clonotypes between healthy human individuals. Assay: immunoSEQ multiplex PCR; the TCRdb copy retains only in-frame clones and omits some. Among a few million clones listed, more than 90% were seen once. Trimming took 4 bases from V and 0 from J; bases not matched to a gene: 4. The CDR3 length is 16 residues. CDR1 is SGHRS, CDR2 YFSETQ, per germline. The receptor was derived from a man aged 18 to 30 in good health. The genes are TRBV5-1 and TRBJ1-6, with 7 bases fitting TRBD1. Sequencing was performed on naive CD4+ T cells sorted from blood. Subset: CD45RA+ positively selected. Here the CDR3 DNA reads TGCGCCAGCAGCAAAGGGGACAGCTCCTATAATTCACCCCTCCACTTT. Translation gives CASSKGDSSYNSPLHF.